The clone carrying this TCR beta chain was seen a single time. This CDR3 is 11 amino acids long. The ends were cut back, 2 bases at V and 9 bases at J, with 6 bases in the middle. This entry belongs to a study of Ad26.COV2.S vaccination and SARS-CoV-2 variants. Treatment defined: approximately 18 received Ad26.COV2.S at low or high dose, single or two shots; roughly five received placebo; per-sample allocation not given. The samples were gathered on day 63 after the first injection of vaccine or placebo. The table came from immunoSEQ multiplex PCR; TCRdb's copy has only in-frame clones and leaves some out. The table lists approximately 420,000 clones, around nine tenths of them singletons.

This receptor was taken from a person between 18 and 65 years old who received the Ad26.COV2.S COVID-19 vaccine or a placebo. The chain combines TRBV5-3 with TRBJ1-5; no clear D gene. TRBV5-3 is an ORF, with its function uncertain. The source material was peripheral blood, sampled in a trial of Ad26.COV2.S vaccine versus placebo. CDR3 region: CARSLFRPQHF. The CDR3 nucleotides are TGTGCCAGAAGCTTATTCAGGCCCCAGCATTTT.